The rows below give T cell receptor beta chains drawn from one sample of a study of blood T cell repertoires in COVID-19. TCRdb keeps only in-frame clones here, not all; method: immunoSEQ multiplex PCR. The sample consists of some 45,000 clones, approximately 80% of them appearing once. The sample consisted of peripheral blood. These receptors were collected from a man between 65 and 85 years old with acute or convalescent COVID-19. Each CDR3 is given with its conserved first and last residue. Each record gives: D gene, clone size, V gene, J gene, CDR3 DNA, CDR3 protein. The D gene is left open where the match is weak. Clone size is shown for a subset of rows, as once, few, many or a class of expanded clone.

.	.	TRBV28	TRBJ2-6	TGTGCCAGCAGCCAGGGAGGATCCGGGGCCAACGTCCTGACTTTC	CASSQGGSGANVLTF
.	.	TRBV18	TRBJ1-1	TGTGCCAGCTCACCCTACAGGGCTAATGAAGCTTTCTTT	CASSPYRANEAFF
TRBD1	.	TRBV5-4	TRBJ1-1	TGTGCCAGCAGCGCGGACAGGGCGAACACTGAAGCTTTCTTT	CASSADRANTEAFF
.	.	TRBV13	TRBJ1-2	TGTGCCAGCAGCCTTACCATTTCTTCTAATGGCTACACCTTC	CASSLTISSNGYTF
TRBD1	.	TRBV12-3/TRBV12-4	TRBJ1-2	TGTGCCAGCAGTTTCGACAGGGGTGGCTACACCTTC	CASSFDRGGYTF
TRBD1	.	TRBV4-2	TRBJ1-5	TGTGCCAGCAGCCAAGATCGAACCACCGACAGGGTGCAGCATTTT	CASSQDRTTDRVQHF
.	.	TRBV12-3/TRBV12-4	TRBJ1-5	TGTGCCAGCAGCCTTTACGACGGGCAGCCCCAGCATTTT	CASSLYDGQPQHF
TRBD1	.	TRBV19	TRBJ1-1	TGTGCCAGTAGTAGGGACAGGGACACTGAAGCTTTCTTT	CASSRDRDTEAFF
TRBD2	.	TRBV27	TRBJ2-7	TGTGCCAGCCGGACTAGCGGGGACTACGAGCAGTACTTC	CASRTSGDYEQYF
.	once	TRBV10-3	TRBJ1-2	TGTGCCATCAGTGAGTTTGGGGGGGCGAACTATGGCTACACCTTC	CAISEFGGANYGYTF
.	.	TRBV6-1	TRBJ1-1	TGTGCCAGCAGTGATACAGGAAGGAAGGGGGGGACTGAAGCTTTCTTT	CASSDTGRKGGTEAFF
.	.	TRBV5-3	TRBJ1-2	TGTGCCAGAAGCTTGCTGACATCCTCTAACTATGGCTACACCTTC	CARSLLTSSNYGYTF
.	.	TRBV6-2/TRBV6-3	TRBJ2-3	TGTGCCAGCAGTTTTGGGCGGGGGCCTCTCACAGATACGCAGTATTTT	CASSFGRGPLTDTQYF
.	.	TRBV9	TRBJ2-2	TGTGCCAGCAGCCTCACCGGGACAGGGACTAGGGCCGGGGAGCTGTTTTTT	CASSLTGTGTRAGELFF
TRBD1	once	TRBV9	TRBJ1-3	TGTGCCAGCAGCGGGGGACAGGACGATTACTCTGGAAACACCATATATTTT	CASSGGQDDYSGNTIYF
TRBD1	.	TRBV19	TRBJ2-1	TGTGCCAGTAGTATGGACAGGGGAGGGTACAATGAGCAGTTCTTC	CASSMDRGGYNEQFF
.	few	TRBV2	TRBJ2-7	TGTGCCAGCAGTGAAGGCAGGTACGCCTACGAGCAGTACTTC	CASSEGRYAYEQYF
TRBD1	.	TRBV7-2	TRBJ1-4	TGTGCCAGCAGCTTACGGACAGGGGTGGAGGAAAAACTGTTTTTT	CASSLRTGVEEKLFF
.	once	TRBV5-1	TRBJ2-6	TGCGCCAGCAGCTTGGTCGTCTCTGGGGCCAACGTCCTGACTTTC	CASSLVVSGANVLTF
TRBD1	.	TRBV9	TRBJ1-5	TGTGCCATCCCAGGGACAGGTCAGCCCCAGCATTTT	CAIPGTGQPQHF
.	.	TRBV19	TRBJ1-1	TGTGCCAGTAGTATAGATTCGGGCCGCCCGGGGACTGAAGCTTTCTTT	CASSIDSGRPGTEAFF
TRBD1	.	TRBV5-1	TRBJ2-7	TGCGCCAGCAGCGACGGACAGGTTCAGGAGGAGCAGTACTTC	CASSDGQVQEEQYF
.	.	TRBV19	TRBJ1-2	TGTGCCAGTAGTGTCAGATGGACAGCCCTGGAAGCCTATTATGGCTACACCTTC	CASSVRWTALEAYYGYTF
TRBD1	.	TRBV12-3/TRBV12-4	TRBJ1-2	TGTGCCAGCAAGAAGGGGGCAAGGTATGGCTACACCTTC	CASKKGARYGYTF
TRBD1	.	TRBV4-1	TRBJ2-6	TGCGCCAGCAGCCAAGGACAGGGGGCTGGGGCCAACGTCCTGACTTTC	CASSQGQGAGANVLTF
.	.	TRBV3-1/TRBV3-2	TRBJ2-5	TGTGCCAGCCGCGGGCCCAGCGAGACCCAGTACTTC	CASRGPSETQYF
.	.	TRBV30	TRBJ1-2	TGTGCCTGGAGTGTATCCCTAACAGGGAATGGCTACACCTTC	CAWSVSLTGNGYTF
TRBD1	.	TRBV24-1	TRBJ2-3	TGTGCCACCAGTGCCCCGGACAGGGGTTCCGATACGCAGTATTTT	CATSAPDRGSDTQYF
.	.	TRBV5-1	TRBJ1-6	TGCGCCAGCAGCTTGCCCGACAGAAATTCACCCCTCCACTTT	CASSLPDRNSPLHF
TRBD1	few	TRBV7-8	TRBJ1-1	TGTGCCAGCAGCTCCAATCCCGGGACAGGGGGCACTGAAGCTTTCTTT	CASSSNPGTGGTEAFF
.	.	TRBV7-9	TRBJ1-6	TGTGCCAGCAGCTTCCGGGGGGAAGGAAGAAATTCACCCCTCCACTTT	CASSFRGEGRNSPLHF
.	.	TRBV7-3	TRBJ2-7	TGTGCCAGCAGCTTAAGACAGGGAGGCTACGAGCAGTACTTC	CASSLRQGGYEQYF
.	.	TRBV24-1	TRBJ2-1	TGTGCCACCAGTGATTTGCAAAGGGGGGGTGAGCAGTTCTTC	CATSDLQRGGEQFF
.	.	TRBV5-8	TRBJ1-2	TGTGCCAGCCACAGAAACTATGGCTACACCTTC	CASHRNYGYTF
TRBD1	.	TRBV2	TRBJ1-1	TGTGCCAGCAGGCCCGGGACAGGTCATTCCACTGAAGCTTTCTTT	CASRPGTGHSTEAFF
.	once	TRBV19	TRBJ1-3	TGTGCCAGTCACGGCTGGGGCCTCACTTCTGGAAACACCATATATTTT	CASHGWGLTSGNTIYF
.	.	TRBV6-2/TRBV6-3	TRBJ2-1	TGTGCCAGCAGTTACTCGCGGACTGGCAATGAGCAGTTCTTC	CASSYSRTGNEQFF
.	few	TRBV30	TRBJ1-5	.	CARYSCRDRAGQPQHF
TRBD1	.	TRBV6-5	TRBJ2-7	TGTGCCAGCACCCCCGGACAGGGGGGCGAGCAGTACTTC	CASTPGQGGEQYF